Listed here is a single T cell receptor (beta chain). The source of the sample is a study of blood T cell repertoires in COVID-19. Study at large: Sites across the United States, Italy and Spain contributed samples from acute and convalescent COVID-19. The analysed material was cDNA or gDNA that came from T cells, B-cell-depleted T cells, or PBMCs.

How the authors handled the data: The authors estimated nucleated cell counts from reference gene primer amplification. Produced via immunoSEQ multiplex PCR; TCRdb's table is partial and in-frame only. Clone size and V and J calls were adopted from that table, with D and trimming inferred from the DNA. This table has about 400,000 clones, around nine tenths appearing once. CDR3 size: 16 residues. Germline V gene sequence: CDR1 MGHRA, CDR2 YSYEKL. Trimming removed 0 bases from V and 2 bases from J, with 13 bases in between. V gene TRBV4-1 combines with J gene TRBJ1-2; a weak D match, TRBD1 (5 bases). The sequence came from a human donor in a cohort sampled during active COVID-19. The specimen was peripheral blood. CDR3 bases: TGCGCCAGCAGCCAAGATTGGCAGGGTGTAAACTATGGCTACACCTTC. Its translation is CASSQDWQGVNYGYTF.